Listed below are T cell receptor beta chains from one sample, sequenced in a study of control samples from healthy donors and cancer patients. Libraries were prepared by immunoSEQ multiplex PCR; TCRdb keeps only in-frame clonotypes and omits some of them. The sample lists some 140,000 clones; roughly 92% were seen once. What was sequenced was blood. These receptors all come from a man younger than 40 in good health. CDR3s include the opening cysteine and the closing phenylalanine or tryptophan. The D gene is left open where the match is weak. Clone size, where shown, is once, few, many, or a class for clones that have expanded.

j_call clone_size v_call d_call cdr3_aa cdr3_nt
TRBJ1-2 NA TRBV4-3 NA CASSQEGYGYTF TGCGCCAGCAGCCAAGAAGGCTATGGCTACACCTTC
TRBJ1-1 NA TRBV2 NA CASRTYRDTEAFF TGTGCCAGCAGGACGTACCGGGACACTGAAGCTTTCTTT
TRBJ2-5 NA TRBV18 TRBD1 CASSPDRVEETQYF TGTGCCAGCTCACCGGACAGGGTGGAAGAGACCCAGTACTTC
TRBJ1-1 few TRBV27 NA CASSTHNREKGAFF TGTGCCAGCAGTACCCACAACCGGGAAAAAGGAGCTTTCTTT
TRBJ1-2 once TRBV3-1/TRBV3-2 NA CASSRSGVYKGYTF TGTGCCAGCAGCCGATCAGGGGTGTATAAGGGCTACACCTTC
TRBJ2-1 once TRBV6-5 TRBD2 CASWSGTYYNEQFF TGTGCCTCCTGGAGCGGGACCTACTACAATGAGCAGTTCTTC
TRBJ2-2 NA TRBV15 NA CATSRDEGANTGELFF TGTGCCACCAGCAGAGATGAGGGCGCGAACACCGGGGAGCTGTTTTTT
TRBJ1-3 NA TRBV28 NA CASRKRAAGSGNTIYF TGTGCCAGCAGGAAAAGGGCGGCAGGGTCTGGAAACACCATATATTTT
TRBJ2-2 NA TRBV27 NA CASRGITGELFF TGTGCCAGCAGAGGCATCACCGGGGAGCTGTTTTTT
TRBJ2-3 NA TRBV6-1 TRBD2 CASSGLAGGSTDTQYF TGTGCCAGCAGTGGTCTGGCGGGAGGATCCACAGATACGCAGTATTTT
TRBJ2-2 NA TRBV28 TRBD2 CASSSTSVRPGELFF TGTGCCAGCAGCTCGACTAGCGTCCGACCCGGGGAGCTGTTTTTT
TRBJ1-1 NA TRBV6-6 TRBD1 CASSRTKQGRAEAFF TGTGCCAGCAGTCGCACAAAACAGGGGAGGGCTGAAGCTTTCTTT
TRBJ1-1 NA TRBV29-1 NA CSVESPGVSTEAFF TGCAGCGTCGAATCTCCGGGTGTGAGCACTGAAGCTTTCTTT
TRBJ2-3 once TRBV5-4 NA CASSLQGSDTQYF TGTGCCAGCAGCTTGCAGGGTTCGGATACGCAGTATTTT